This T cell receptor (beta chain) was captured in a study of metastatic and nonmetastatic thyroid tumors. Study-wide context: Thyroid patients, malignant and benign, had repertoires compared across blood and tumor or nodule tissue. Study-wide findings and caveats: Across blood and tumor, TCR beta diversity in malignant thyroid tumors was reportedly significantly higher than in benign nodules.

This clone came up many times. The antigen is not known. The germline CDR1 and CDR2 sequences are MGHDK and SYGVNS. The CDR3 is made up of 15 amino acids. V dropped 0 bases and J dropped 3 bases, with 8 bases sitting between them. Thyroid surgery had not been preceded by any treatment in any patient. Original data processing: Construction of a distant-metastasis classifier for papillary thyroid cancer relied on CDR3 differences across clinicopathological groups. TCRdb re-called the PCR reads via MiXCR. For this entry, the V and J calls and clone size follow TCRdb and not the study's own pipeline. The repertoire holds about 69,000 clones, with over 12% as singletons.

The origin of this receptor is a male donor with papillary thyroid cancer or a benign thyroid nodule (not recorded which). Some clones in this sample may be carry-over from other donors' samples. The source material was blood. The chain recombines TRBV25-1 with TRBJ2-2; D is unclear. Here the CDR3 DNA reads TGTGCCAGCAGTGAATATAACGCCTACACCGGGGAGCTGTTTTTT. It codes for CASSEYNAYTGELFF.